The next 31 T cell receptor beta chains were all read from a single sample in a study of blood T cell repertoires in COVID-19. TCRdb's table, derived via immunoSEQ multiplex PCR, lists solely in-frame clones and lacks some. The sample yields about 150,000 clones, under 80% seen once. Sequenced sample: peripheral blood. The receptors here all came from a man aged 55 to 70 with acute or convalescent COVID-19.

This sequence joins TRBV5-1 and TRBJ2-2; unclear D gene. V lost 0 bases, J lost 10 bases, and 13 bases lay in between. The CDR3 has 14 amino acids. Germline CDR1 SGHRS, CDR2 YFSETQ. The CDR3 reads CASSLDTAGLELFF. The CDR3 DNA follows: TGCGCCAGCAGCTTGGACACAGCCGGCCTGGAGCTGTTTTTT.

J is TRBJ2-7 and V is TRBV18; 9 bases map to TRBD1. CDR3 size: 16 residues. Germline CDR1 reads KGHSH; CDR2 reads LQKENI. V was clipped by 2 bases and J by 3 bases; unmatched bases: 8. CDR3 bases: TGTGCCAGCTCACCAGAGTATGGGACAGGGTTCTACGAGCAGTACTTC. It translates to CASSPEYGTGFYEQYF.

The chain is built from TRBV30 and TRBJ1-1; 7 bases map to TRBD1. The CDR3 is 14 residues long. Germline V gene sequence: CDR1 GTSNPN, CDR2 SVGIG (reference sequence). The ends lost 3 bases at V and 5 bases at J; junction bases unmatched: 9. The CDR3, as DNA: TGTGCCTGGAGGGCAAAGGGGGCGTATACTGAAGCTTTCTTT. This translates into CAWRAKGAYTEAFF.

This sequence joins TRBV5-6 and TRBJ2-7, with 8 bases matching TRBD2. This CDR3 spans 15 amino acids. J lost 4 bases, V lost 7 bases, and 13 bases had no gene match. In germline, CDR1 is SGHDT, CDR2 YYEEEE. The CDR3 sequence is CASGRAGELRYEQYF. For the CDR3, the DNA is TGTGCCAGCGGGCGAGCGGGAGAGCTACGTTACGAGCAGTACTTC.

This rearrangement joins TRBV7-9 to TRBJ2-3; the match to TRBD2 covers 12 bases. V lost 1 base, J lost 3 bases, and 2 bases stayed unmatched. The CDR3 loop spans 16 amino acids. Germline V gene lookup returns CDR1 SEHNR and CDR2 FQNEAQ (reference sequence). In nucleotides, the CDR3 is TGTGCCAGCAGCTTAGGACTAGCGGGAGTGACAGATACGCAGTATTTT. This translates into CASSLGLAGVTDTQYF.

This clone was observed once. The CDR3 reads CASSNVGDSLSGANVLTF. CDR3 nucleotides: TGTGCCAGCAGCAATGTGGGGGACAGCCTATCTGGGGCCAACGTCCTGACTTTC. The chain carries TRBV27 and TRBJ2-6, with 7 bases aligning to TRBD1. V lost 6 bases, J lost 1 base, and 12 bases stayed unmatched. CDR1 is MNHEY and CDR2 is SMNVEV in the germline V gene (reference sequence). The CDR3 consists of 18 residues. Together with reference TRBV27 and TRBJ2-6, the CDR3 gives the full variable domain: EAQVTQNPRYLITVTGKKLTVTCSQNMNHEYMSWYRQDPGLGLRQIYYSMNVEVTDKGDVPEGYKVSRKEKRNFPLILESPSPNQTSLYFCASSNVGDSLSGANVLTFGAGSRLTVL.

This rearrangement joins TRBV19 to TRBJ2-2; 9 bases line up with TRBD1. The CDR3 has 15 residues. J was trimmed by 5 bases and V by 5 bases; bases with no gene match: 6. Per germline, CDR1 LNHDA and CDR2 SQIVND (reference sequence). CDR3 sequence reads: CASSEQGAVTGELFF. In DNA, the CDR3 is TGTGCCAGTAGTGAACAGGGGGCGGTAACCGGGGAGCTGTTTTTT.

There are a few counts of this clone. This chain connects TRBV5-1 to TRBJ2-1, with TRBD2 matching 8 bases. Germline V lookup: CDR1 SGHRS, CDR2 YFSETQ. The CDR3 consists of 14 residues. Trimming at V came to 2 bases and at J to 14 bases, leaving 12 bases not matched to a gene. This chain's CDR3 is CASSFLGNSGMEFF. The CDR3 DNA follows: TGCGCCAGCAGCTTCCTGGGTAATAGCGGGATGGAGTTCTTC.

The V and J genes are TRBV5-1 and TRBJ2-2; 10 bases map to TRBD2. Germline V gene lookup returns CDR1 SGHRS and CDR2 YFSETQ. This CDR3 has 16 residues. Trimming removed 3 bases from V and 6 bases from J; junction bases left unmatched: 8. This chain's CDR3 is CASSSDRGLAAGELFF. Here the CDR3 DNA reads TGCGCCAGCAGCTCTGACCGTGGACTAGCGGCCGGGGAGCTGTTTTTT.

For the CDR3, the DNA is TGTGCCAGTAGTATCCAACTAGCGGGAGTTTACGAGCAGTACTTC. It is translated as CASSIQLAGVYEQYF. The chain uses TRBV19 and TRBJ2-7, with TRBD2 identical over 11 bases. Germline CDR1 and CDR2: LNHDA and SQIVND (reference sequence). The ends lost 3 bases at V and 4 bases at J; junction bases unmatched: 5. The CDR3 totals 15 residues.

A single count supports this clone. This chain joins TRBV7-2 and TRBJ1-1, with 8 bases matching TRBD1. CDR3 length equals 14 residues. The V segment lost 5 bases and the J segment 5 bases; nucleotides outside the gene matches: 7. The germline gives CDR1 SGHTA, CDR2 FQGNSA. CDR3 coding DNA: TGTGCCAGCAGCCCCAGACAGGGGTCTACTGAAGCTTTCTTT. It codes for CASSPRQGSTEAFF.

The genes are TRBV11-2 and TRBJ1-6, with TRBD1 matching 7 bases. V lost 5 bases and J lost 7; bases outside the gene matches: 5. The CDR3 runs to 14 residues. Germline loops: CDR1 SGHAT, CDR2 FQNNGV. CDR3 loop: CASSRDRGNSPLHF. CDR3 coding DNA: TGTGCCAGCAGCCGGGACAGAGGAAATTCACCCCTCCACTTT.

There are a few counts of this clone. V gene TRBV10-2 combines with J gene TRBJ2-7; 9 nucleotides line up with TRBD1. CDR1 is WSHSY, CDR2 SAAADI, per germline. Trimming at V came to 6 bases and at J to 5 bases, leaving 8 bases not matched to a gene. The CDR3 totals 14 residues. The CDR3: CASRQRQGVDEQYF. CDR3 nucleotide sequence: TGCGCCAGCAGGCAGAGACAGGGGGTAGACGAGCAGTACTTC.

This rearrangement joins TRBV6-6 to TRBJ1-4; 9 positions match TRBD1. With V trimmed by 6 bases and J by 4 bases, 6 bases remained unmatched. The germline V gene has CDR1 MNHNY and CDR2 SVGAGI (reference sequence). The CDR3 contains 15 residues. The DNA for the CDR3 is TGTGCCAGCAGCCCTGGGACAGGGCTTAATGAAAAACTGTTTTTT. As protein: CASSPGTGLNEKLFF.

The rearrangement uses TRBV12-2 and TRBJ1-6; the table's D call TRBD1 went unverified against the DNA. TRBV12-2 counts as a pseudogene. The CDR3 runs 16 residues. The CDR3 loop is CASRLLAAGYNSPLHF. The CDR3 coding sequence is TGTGCAAGTCGCCTCCTGGCAGCAGGGTATAATTCACCCCTCCACTTT.

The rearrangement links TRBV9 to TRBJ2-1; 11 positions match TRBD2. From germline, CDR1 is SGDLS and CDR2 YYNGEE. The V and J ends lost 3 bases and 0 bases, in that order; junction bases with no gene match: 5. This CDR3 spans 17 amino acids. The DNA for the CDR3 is TGTGCCAGCAGCGGGGGACTAGCGGTTAGCTCCTACAATGAGCAGTTCTTC. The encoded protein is CASSGGLAVSSYNEQFF.

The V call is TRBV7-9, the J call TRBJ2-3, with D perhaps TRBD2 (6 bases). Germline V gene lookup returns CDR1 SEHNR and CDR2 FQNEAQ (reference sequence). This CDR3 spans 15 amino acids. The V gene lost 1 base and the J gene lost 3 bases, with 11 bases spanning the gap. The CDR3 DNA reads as TGTGCCAGCAGCTTAGGGGACTTCAGGACAGATACGCAGTATTTT. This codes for CASSLGDFRTDTQYF.

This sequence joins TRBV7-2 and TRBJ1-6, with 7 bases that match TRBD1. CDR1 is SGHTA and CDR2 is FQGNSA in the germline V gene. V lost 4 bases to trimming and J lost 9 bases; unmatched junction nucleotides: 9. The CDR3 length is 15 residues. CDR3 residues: CASSSGQPRGSPLHF. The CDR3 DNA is TGTGCCAGCAGCTCGGGACAGCCAAGGGGTTCACCCCTCCACTTT. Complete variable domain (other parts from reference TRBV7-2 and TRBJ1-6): GAGVSQSPSNKVTEKGKDVELRCDPISGHTALYWYRQSLGQGLEFLIYFQGNSAPDKSGLPSDRFSAERTGGSVSTLTIQRTQQEDSAVYLCASSSGQPRGSPLHFGNGTRLTVT.

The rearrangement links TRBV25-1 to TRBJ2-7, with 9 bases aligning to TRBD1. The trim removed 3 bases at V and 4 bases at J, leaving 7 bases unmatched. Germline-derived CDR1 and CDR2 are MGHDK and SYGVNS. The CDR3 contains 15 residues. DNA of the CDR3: TGTGCCAGCAGTGAGTTAGGACAGGGGAAGTACGAGCAGTACTTC. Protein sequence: CASSELGQGKYEQYF.

The CDR3 coding sequence is TGTGCCTGGACAAGGGGCGGATCCTACGAGCAGTACTTC. Translated: CAWTRGGSYEQYF. The chain is built from TRBV30 and TRBJ2-7; the D gene is possibly TRBD1 (5 bases). The CDR3 has 13 amino acids. The germline V gene encodes CDR1 GTSNPN and CDR2 SVGIG (reference sequence). Trimming took 4 bases from V and 1 from J, leaving 11 bases between them.

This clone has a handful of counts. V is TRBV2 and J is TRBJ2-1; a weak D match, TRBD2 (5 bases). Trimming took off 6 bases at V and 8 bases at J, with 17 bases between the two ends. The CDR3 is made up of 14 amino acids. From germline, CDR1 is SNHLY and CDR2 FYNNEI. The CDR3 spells CASRGWTLGDEQFF. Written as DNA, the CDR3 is TGTGCCAGCAGAGGTTGGACTCTCGGGGATGAGCAGTTCTTC.

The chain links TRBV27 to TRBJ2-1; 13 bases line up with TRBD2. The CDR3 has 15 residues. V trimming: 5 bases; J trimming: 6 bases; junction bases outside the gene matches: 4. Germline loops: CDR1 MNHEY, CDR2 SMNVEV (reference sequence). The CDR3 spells CASSPLAGGINEQFF. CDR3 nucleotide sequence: TGTGCCAGCAGTCCACTAGCGGGAGGGATCAATGAGCAGTTCTTC.

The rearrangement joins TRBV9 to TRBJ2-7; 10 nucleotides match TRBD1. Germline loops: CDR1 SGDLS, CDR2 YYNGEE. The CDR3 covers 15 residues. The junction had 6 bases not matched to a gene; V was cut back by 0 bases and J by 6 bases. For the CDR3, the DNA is TGTGCCAGCAGCGTAGGACCGGGACAGGGGCGCGAGCAGTACTTC. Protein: CASSVGPGQGREQYF.

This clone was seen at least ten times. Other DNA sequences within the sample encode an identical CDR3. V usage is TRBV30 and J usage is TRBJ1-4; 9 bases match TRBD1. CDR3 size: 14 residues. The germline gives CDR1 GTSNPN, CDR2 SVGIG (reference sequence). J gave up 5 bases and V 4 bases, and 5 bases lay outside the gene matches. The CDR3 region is CAWMRGTGNEKLFF. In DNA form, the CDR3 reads TGTGCCTGGATGCGGGGGACAGGGAATGAAAAACTGTTTTTT.

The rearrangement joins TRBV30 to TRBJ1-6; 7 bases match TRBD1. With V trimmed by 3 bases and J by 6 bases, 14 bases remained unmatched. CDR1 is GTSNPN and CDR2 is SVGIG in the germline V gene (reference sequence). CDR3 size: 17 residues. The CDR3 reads CAWSDTKTGDFNSPLHF. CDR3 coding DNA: TGTGCCTGGAGCGATACTAAAACAGGGGACTTTAATTCACCCCTCCACTTT.

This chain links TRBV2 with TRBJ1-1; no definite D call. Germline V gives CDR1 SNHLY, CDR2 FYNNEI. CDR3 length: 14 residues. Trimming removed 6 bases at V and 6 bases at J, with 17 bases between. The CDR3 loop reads CASRHPQANAEAFF. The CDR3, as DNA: TGTGCCAGCAGACACCCCCAGGCAAACGCTGAAGCTTTCTTT.

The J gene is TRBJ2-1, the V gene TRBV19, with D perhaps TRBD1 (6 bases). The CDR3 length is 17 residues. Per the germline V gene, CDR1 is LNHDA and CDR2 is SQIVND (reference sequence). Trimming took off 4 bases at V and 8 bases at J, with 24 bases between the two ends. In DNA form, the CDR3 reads TGTGCCAGTAGTAGGGGGCACCTGTTAGGTTTTTCCGATGAGCAGTTCTTC. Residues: CASSRGHLLGFSDEQFF. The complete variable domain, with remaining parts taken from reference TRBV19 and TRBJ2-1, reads DGGITQSPKYLFRKEGQNVTLSCEQNLNHDAMYWYRQDPGQGLRLIYYSQIVNDFQKGDIAEGYSVSREKKESFPLTVTSAQKNPTAFYLCASSRGHLLGFSDEQFFGPGTRLTVL.

This CDR3 is CASSLFSGEAYEQYF. The DNA for the CDR3 is TGTGCCAGCAGCCTCTTTAGCGGGGAGGCCTACGAGCAGTACTTC. The chain recombines TRBV11-2 with TRBJ2-7; 8 positions agree with TRBD2. V lost 5 bases, J lost 2 bases, and 8 bases stayed unmatched. The V gene's germline CDR1 is SGHAT and CDR2 FQNNGV. The CDR3 covers 15 residues. The full variable domain, in which reference TRBV11-2 and TRBJ2-7 provide the parts outside the CDR3, is EAGVAQSPRYKIIEKRQSVAFWCNPISGHATLYWYQQILGQGPKLLIQFQNNGVVDDSQLPKDRFSAERLKGVDSTLKIQPAKLEDSAVYLCASSLFSGEAYEQYFGPGTRLTVT.

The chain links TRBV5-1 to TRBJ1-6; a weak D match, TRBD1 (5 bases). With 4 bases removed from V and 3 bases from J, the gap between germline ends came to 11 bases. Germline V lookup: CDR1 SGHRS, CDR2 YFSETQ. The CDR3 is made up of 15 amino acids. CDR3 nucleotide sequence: TGCGCCAGCAGCCGCGGCGGGGGCTATAATTCACCCCTCCACTTT. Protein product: CASSRGGGYNSPLHF.

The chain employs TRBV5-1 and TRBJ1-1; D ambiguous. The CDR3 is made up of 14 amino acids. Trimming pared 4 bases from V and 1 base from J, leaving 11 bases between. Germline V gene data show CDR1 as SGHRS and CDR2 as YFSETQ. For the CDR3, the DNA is TGCGCCAGCAGCCCGGGAGGACGGAACACTGAAGCTTTCTTT. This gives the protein CASSPGGRNTEAFF.

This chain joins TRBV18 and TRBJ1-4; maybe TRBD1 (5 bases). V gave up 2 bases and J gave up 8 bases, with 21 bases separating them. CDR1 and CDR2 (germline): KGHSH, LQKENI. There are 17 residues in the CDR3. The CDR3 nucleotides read TGTGCCAGCTCACCAAGGGGAGGGCCAACAGTAGACGAAAAACTGTTTTTT. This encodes CASSPRGGPTVDEKLFF.